Included here is one T cell receptor beta chain sequence, with context. The data stem from a study of identical twins. Through template switching, a universal primer site was introduced, and the cDNA contained unique molecular identifiers. TCRdb re-called the 5' RACE reads with MiXCR, one entry per CDR3 protein. The sample yields a few hundred thousand distinct CDR3 sequences, approximately 24% seen once. These data were also reused for a study on T cells expressing NK-cell markers. As that report states: Among eight sequenced donors, seven carried HCMV seropositivity while one was seronegative. A few donors likewise had their CD3+CD56-NKG2C+ fraction led by these clonotypes.

The specimen sequenced was CD4+ T cells sorted from blood. The receptor was isolated from a young woman in good health.

The CDR3 bases are TGCGCCAGCAGCAACCGTCCTAGCGGGGAGGGGAATGAGCAGTTCTTC. It encodes CASSNRPSGEGNEQFF. The rearrangement joins TRBV5-1 to TRBJ2-1, with 9 positions matching TRBD2. V shed 4 bases and J 7 bases; nucleotides not matched to a gene: 12. The CDR3 length is 16 residues. Per germline, CDR1 SGHRS and CDR2 YFSETQ.